Listed below are T cell receptor beta chains from one sample, sequenced in a study of vaccination and CD4 T cells after COVID-19. From the PCR reads, TCRdb called clonotypes with MiXCR, one entry per CDR3 protein. The sample has 5,000 or so distinct CDR3 sequences, roughly two thirds seen once. These TCRs' antigens remain unknown. The sequencing input was CD4+ T cells from blood, cultured in vitro. The source is a human donor in good health. Each CDR3 is given with its conserved first and last residue. Each record gives: CDR3 DNA, CDR3 protein, V gene, J gene, clone size, D gene. A D gene is named only where the DNA matches it firmly. Where a row states a size, it is once, few, many or the class of an expanded clone; other rows omit it.

DNA: TGTGCTAGTGGTGGAAGAAAGGGCGAGCAGTACTTC
CDR3: CASGGRKGEQYF
V: TRBV12-5
J: TRBJ2-7
size: -
D: -

DNA: TGTGCCACGGAGGGCACTAGCGGGGGTAGGACCTACAATGAGCAGTTCTTC
CDR3: CATEGTSGGRTYNEQFF
V: TRBV10-3
J: TRBJ2-1
size: -
D: TRBD2

DNA: TGTGCCACACAGGGGTACACCGGGGAGCTGTTTTTT
CDR3: CATQGYTGELFF
V: TRBV19
J: TRBJ2-2
size: once
D: TRBD1

DNA: TGCAGTGCTAGAGAAGTAAATCGAGGGGCCACAGATACGCAGTATTTT
CDR3: CSAREVNRGATDTQYF
V: TRBV20-1
J: TRBJ2-3
size: -
D: -

DNA: TGTGCCAGCAGCCAGACAGGGGGCAGGGAGACCCAGTACTTC
CDR3: CASSQTGGRETQYF
V: TRBV7-2
J: TRBJ2-5
size: -
D: TRBD1

DNA: TGCAGTGCTAGTGTCGGGAGGGCGGGTGATACGCAGTATTTT
CDR3: CSASVGRAGDTQYF
V: TRBV20-1
J: TRBJ2-3
size: few
D: TRBD2

DNA: TGTGCCAGCAGCTACCGGGACACAACCGGGGAGCTGTTTTTT
CDR3: CASSYRDTTGELFF
V: TRBV5-4
J: TRBJ2-2
size: once
D: -

DNA: TGCAGTGCCCTACTAGCGGGGATATTCCAAGAGACCCAGTACTTC
CDR3: CSALLAGIFQETQYF
V: TRBV20-1
J: TRBJ2-5
size: -
D: TRBD2

DNA: TGTGCCAGCAGCCTAGCCCGCGAGCAGTACTTC
CDR3: CASSLAREQYF
V: TRBV7-2
J: TRBJ2-7
size: -
D: -

DNA: TGTGCCAGCAGTGAATTTGCTCAGCCCCAGCATTTT
CDR3: CASSEFAQPQHF
V: TRBV6-1
J: TRBJ1-5
size: -
D: -

DNA: TGCAGTGCCGCTCATTCGGCTAGCGGCACAGATACGCAGTATTTT
CDR3: CSAAHSASGTDTQYF
V: TRBV20-1
J: TRBJ2-3
size: -
D: -

DNA: TGCAGTGCCCCTTGGGTGGGAACTGAAGCTTTCTTT
CDR3: CSAPWVGTEAFF
V: TRBV20-1
J: TRBJ1-1
size: -
D: -

DNA: TGCAGTGCTGGGCCAGGGGGCGCATTTACGAACACTGAAGCTTTCTTT
CDR3: CSAGPGGAFTNTEAFF
V: TRBV20-1
J: TRBJ1-1
size: -
D: TRBD1

DNA: TGTGCCAGAAGCTTAGGTGAAGCTTTCTTT
CDR3: CARSLGEAFF
V: TRBV5-3
J: TRBJ1-1
size: few
D: -

DNA: TGCAGTGCTAGTTGGGGCCTCGGGGGGTATGGCTACACCTTC
CDR3: CSASWGLGGYGYTF
V: TRBV20-1
J: TRBJ1-2
size: few
D: -

DNA: TGTGCCAGCAGGGACGGACTAGCATCCGAGACCCAGTACTTC
CDR3: CASRDGLASETQYF
V: TRBV6-1
J: TRBJ2-5
size: -
D: TRBD2

DNA: TGTGCCAGCGAAGGAGGAGGCCACGGGGACACTGAAGCTTTCTTT
CDR3: CASEGGGHGDTEAFF
V: TRBV6-2/TRBV6-3
J: TRBJ1-1
size: -
D: -

DNA: TGTGCCAGCAGTGAAACCCTAAATTCACCCCTCCACTTT
CDR3: CASSETLNSPLHF
V: TRBV6-1
J: TRBJ1-6
size: few
D: -

DNA: TGTGCCAGCAGCAAGGGGGACACCGGGGAGCTGTTTTTT
CDR3: CASSKGDTGELFF
V: TRBV21-1
J: TRBJ2-2
size: -
D: -

DNA: TGTGCCAGTAAAAACGGAATCTCCTATAATTCACCCCTCCACTTT
CDR3: CASKNGISYNSPLHF
V: TRBV19
J: TRBJ1-6
size: -
D: -

DNA: TGTGCCAGCAGCTTAGGGGGAAAAGCTGGAAACACCATATATTTT
CDR3: CASSLGGKAGNTIYF
V: TRBV11-3
J: TRBJ1-3
size: -
D: -

DNA: TGCAGTGCTGCACTAGCGGGGGGTTTGGAGACCCAGTACTTC
CDR3: CSAALAGGLETQYF
V: TRBV20-1
J: TRBJ2-5
size: -
D: TRBD2

DNA: TGTGCCAGCAGTGAATCGGGAACTACCTACGAGCAGTACTTC
CDR3: CASSESGTTYEQYF
V: TRBV2
J: TRBJ2-7
size: -
D: -

DNA: TGTGCCAGTAGACTAGCGGGAGGCGGAAGGTCCACAGATACGCAGTATTTT
CDR3: CASRLAGGGRSTDTQYF
V: TRBV19
J: TRBJ2-3
size: -
D: TRBD2

DNA: TGTGCCAGCAGCCAGCTAGGACAGACCTACGAGCAGTACTTC
CDR3: CASSQLGQTYEQYF
V: TRBV14
J: TRBJ2-7
size: -
D: -

DNA: TGTGCCACCCGTGGTGGGGATCGGAGCTCCTACAATGAGCAGTTCTTC
CDR3: CATRGGDRSSYNEQFF
V: TRBV6-2/TRBV6-3
J: TRBJ2-1
size: -
D: -

DNA: TGTGCCAGCAGTGCGACGTCAGGGCCGTCCTATGGCTACACCTTC
CDR3: CASSATSGPSYGYTF
V: TRBV6-1
J: TRBJ1-2
size: -
D: -

DNA: TGTGCCAGCTTGGCTTTAGGACAGACCTACGAGCAGTACTTC
CDR3: CASLALGQTYEQYF
V: TRBV2
J: TRBJ2-7
size: once
D: -

DNA: TGTGCCAGCAGTTCGATTGTGGGGGATTCACCCCTCCACTTT
CDR3: CASSSIVGDSPLHF
V: TRBV6-2/TRBV6-3
J: TRBJ1-6
size: -
D: -

DNA: TGTGCCAGCAGCTGGATGGCCGGGGAGCTGTTTTTT
CDR3: CASSWMAGELFF
V: TRBV5-4
J: TRBJ2-2
size: -
D: -

DNA: TGTGCCAGCAGCTTGGTGACAGGGGGCGGGAGAACTGAAGCTTTCTTT
CDR3: CASSLVTGGGRTEAFF
V: TRBV5-5
J: TRBJ1-1
size: few
D: TRBD1

DNA: TGTGCCAGCGTGGCAGCCAGCGGGGGGGCCCTCGGGGAGCTGTTTTTT
CDR3: CASVAASGGALGELFF
V: TRBV28
J: TRBJ2-2
size: -
D: TRBD2

DNA: TGTGCCAGCAGCTTGAGGACAGCGAACACTGAAGCTTTCTTT
CDR3: CASSLRTANTEAFF
V: TRBV7-2
J: TRBJ1-1
size: -
D: -

DNA: TGTGCCAGCAGGCCGGTCGGGGAGACCCAGTACTTC
CDR3: CASRPVGETQYF
V: TRBV6-2/TRBV6-3
J: TRBJ2-5
size: once
D: -

DNA: TGTGCCAGCAGTTTTTTCGGACAAGAGACCCAGTACTTC
CDR3: CASSFFGQETQYF
V: TRBV12-3/TRBV12-4
J: TRBJ2-5
size: once
D: -

DNA: TGTGCCAGCAGACGGACAGGAAACACCGGGGAGCTGTTTTTT
CDR3: CASRRTGNTGELFF
V: TRBV27
J: TRBJ2-2
size: -
D: TRBD1

DNA: TGCAGTGCTAGCCCCCTGGTGGGGGGGAATCAGCCCCAGCATTTT
CDR3: CSASPLVGGNQPQHF
V: TRBV20-1
J: TRBJ1-5
size: -
D: -

DNA: TGTGCCAGCAGTTTCGACAAGATCAACACTGAAGCTTTCTTT
CDR3: CASSFDKINTEAFF
V: TRBV6-5
J: TRBJ1-1
size: -
D: -

DNA: TGTGCCAGCCGGGGACTAGCGGGGGGGGGAGATACGCAGTATTTT
CDR3: CASRGLAGGGDTQYF
V: TRBV25-1
J: TRBJ2-3
size: once
D: TRBD2

DNA: TGTGCCAGCAGTTCGGAACTGAAAGACAGGGACTATGGCTACACCTTC
CDR3: CASSSELKDRDYGYTF
V: TRBV28
J: TRBJ1-2
size: -
D: TRBD1

DNA: TGTGCCATCAGTGATAGGGGTGGGAGACAAGAGACCCAGTACTTC
CDR3: CAISDRGGRQETQYF
V: TRBV10-3
J: TRBJ2-5
size: -
D: -

DNA: TGTGCCAGCAGTTACGCCTCCGCTAGCGGGGAGGACTACGAGCAGTACTTC
CDR3: CASSYASASGEDYEQYF
V: TRBV6-2/TRBV6-3
J: TRBJ2-7
size: few
D: TRBD2

DNA: TGTGCCAGCAGCCAACGGACTAGCCTACAAACAGATACGCAGTATTTT
CDR3: CASSQRTSLQTDTQYF
V: TRBV7-8
J: TRBJ2-3
size: -
D: TRBD2

DNA: TGTGCCAGCTCCCAGGAGGGGGGCAGGGGGGGTTCCAACTATGGCTACACCTTC
CDR3: CASSQEGGRGGSNYGYTF
V: TRBV2
J: TRBJ1-2
size: -
D: TRBD1

DNA: TGTGCCAGTGGCAGGGGAGTCAGCAATCAGCCCCAGCATTTT
CDR3: CASGRGVSNQPQHF
V: TRBV19
J: TRBJ1-5
size: -
D: -

DNA: TGTGCCAGCAGCTTAAGGGCATCGGCAGATACGCAGTATTTT
CDR3: CASSLRASADTQYF
V: TRBV7-2
J: TRBJ2-3
size: -
D: -

DNA: TGTGCCAGCTCTCAGACGCAGGGCATCGACACTGAAGCTTTCTTT
CDR3: CASSQTQGIDTEAFF
V: TRBV18
J: TRBJ1-1
size: -
D: -

DNA: TGTGCCAGCAGCCAAGGGATAAGGGGCGCTAATGAAAAACTGTTTTTT
CDR3: CASSQGIRGANEKLFF
V: TRBV14
J: TRBJ1-4
size: -
D: -

DNA: TGTGCCAGTAGCTCCCTACCGGGACAGGCGGATGGCTACACCTTC
CDR3: CASSSLPGQADGYTF
V: TRBV19
J: TRBJ1-2
size: medium-sized
D: TRBD1